This T cell receptor beta chain is from a study of neurological immune-mediated disorders. Time point in this sample: longitudinal time-point 1 (baseline). Synthesis of cDNA was performed by 5'RACE using 10-nucleotide random UMIs. MiXCR was run by TCRdb on the 5' RACE reads, yielding one entry per CDR3 protein. The data hold around 60,000 distinct CDR3 sequences, with about 10% observed a single time. General study points: Expanded clones shared no CDR3 amino acid sequences across subjects, suggesting private repertoires in all groups. HTLV-1-associated myelopathy led in TCR clonal expansion, while multiple sclerosis ranked lowest, below healthy controls.

This clonotype was counted only a few times. The antigen remains undetermined. Per the germline V gene, CDR1 is LGHDT and CDR2 is YNNKEL (reference sequence). Germline trimming cut 2 bases from V and 1 base from J; bases unmatched to any gene: 0. The CDR3 is made up of 14 amino acids. The sample taken for sequencing was PBMCs. The sequence came from a male donor with HTLV-1-associated myelopathy (HAM/TSP). The genes are TRBV3-1 and TRBJ2-7, with TRBD2 matching 9 bases. The CDR3 region is CASSQTSGSYEQYF. The CDR3 nucleotides are TGTGCCAGCAGCCAAACTAGCGGGTCCTACGAGCAGTACTTC.